The subject of this entry is one T cell receptor (beta chain). These data come from a study of T cells in tumors after PD-1 blockade. Study at large: No patient had prior checkpoint blockade, systemic immunosuppression, or radiotherapy within 4 weeks.

Produced via immunoSEQ multiplex PCR; TCRdb's table is partial and in-frame only. The profile shows 11,000 to 15,000 clones, 70% to 85% of them singletons. V dropped 2 bases and J dropped 1 base, with 12 bases sitting between them. The CDR3 length is 16 residues. CDR1 MNHNS and CDR2 SASEGT come from the germline V gene. The rearrangement uses TRBV6-1 and TRBJ2-1; TRBD2 might be the D (5 bases). The sequenced sample was PBMCs, obtained after anti-PD-1 treatment. This receptor was identified in a human donor with basal cell carcinoma. The CDR3 reads CASSEFLEASYNEQFF. The CDR3 DNA sequence: TGTGCCAGCAGTGAATTTTTGGAGGCGTCCTACAATGAGCAGTTCTTC.